This T cell receptor beta chain was identified in a study of T cell responses to AZD1222 COVID-19 vaccine. Profiled with immunoSEQ multiplex PCR; TCRdb holds only in-frame clones, not every one. The sample lists about 200,000 clones, about 94% occurring once. This CDR3 has 17 residues. The J segment lost 8 bases and the V segment lost 0 bases, leaving 13 bases of the junction unmatched. Looked up from germline, CDR1 is LNHDA and CDR2 is SQIVND (reference sequence). As for this clone: Its antigen is as yet unknown.

General observations from the study: Nearly half of the spike-specific TCRs reportedly recognize variant regions that carry no mutations. Spike-specific TCR depth and breadth grew after two AZD1222 doses. At study baseline, merely about 6 AZD1222 recipients were seropositive.

Here the sequenced sample was peripheral blood, taken 28 days after the second dose of the MenACWY control vaccine. V usage is TRBV19 and J usage is TRBJ1-2; 9 nucleotides match TRBD1. The clonotype originates from an adult who received the MenACWY meningococcal vaccine as a control. DNA for the CDR3: TGTGCCAGTAGTATAGACACACCGATACAGGGGGCCGGCGGCTACACCTTC. Translating gives CASSIDTPIQGAGGYTF.